Listed below are T cell receptor beta chains from one sample, sequenced in a study of follicular helper T cells after annual influenza vaccination. Some clones are missing from TCRdb's copy, which holds only in-frame ones; the method was immunoSEQ multiplex PCR. The data show 9,300 or so clones, 80% to 90% seen once. The sequenced sample was CXCR5+ CD38- circulating T follicular helper cells from blood, obtained 7 days after influenza vaccination. These receptors were taken from an adult who received the influenza vaccine. Each CDR3 is given with its conserved first and last residue. Each record gives: V gene, clone size, J gene, D gene, CDR3 protein, CDR3 DNA. D genes are given only for firm matches. A clone size is listed for some rows: how often the clone was seen (once, few, many), or a class if it is expanded.

TRBV7-8,NA,TRBJ2-7,TRBD2,CASSAGGEQYF,TGTGCCAGCAGCGCGGGGGGGGAGCAGTACTTC
TRBV20-1,NA,TRBJ1-6,NA,CSASGGSPLHF,TGCAGTGCGAGTGGGGGGTCACCCCTCCACTTT
TRBV7-2,NA,TRBJ2-2,NA,CASSPHPIGELFF,TGTGCCAGCAGCCCGCACCCCATCGGGGAGCTGTTTTTT
TRBV2,NA,TRBJ1-4,NA,CASNPGQRGEKLFF,TGTGCCAGCAACCCGGGTCAAAGAGGAGAAAAACTGTTTTTT
TRBV7-2,NA,TRBJ1-1,NA,CASSLNPTGRVNTEAFF,TGTGCCAGCAGCTTAAACCCCACAGGGAGGGTGAACACTGAAGCTTTCTTT
TRBV2,NA,TRBJ2-1,NA,CASHLQQAYNEQFF,TGTGCCAGCCACCTCCAGCAGGCCTACAATGAGCAGTTCTTC
TRBV27,NA,TRBJ1-2,NA,CASSPRSAGQVLSYGYTF,TGTGCCAGCAGTCCCCGAAGCGCAGGGCAGGTACTCAGTTATGGCTACACCTTC
TRBV9,NA,TRBJ2-1,TRBD2,CASSVREPYNEQFF,TGTGCCAGCAGCGTGCGGGAGCCCTACAATGAGCAGTTCTTC
TRBV9,NA,TRBJ2-1,TRBD1,CASSAGTGEKVEQFF,TGTGCCAGCAGCGCGGGGACAGGAGAAAAAGTTGAGCAGTTCTTC
TRBV7-2,NA,TRBJ1-3,NA,CASSTPSRTSGNTIYF,TGTGCCAGCAGCACCCCATCCAGGACCTCTGGAAACACCATATATTTT
TRBV6-1,NA,TRBJ1-1,TRBD1,CASSGIGTGMNTEAFF,TGTGCCAGCAGTGGGATTGGGACAGGAATGAACACTGAAGCTTTCTTT
TRBV9,NA,TRBJ1-1,NA,CASSVQLNTEAFF,TGTGCCAGCAGCGTACAATTGAACACTGAAGCTTTCTTT
TRBV5-1,NA,TRBJ1-1,NA,CASSPLGQSAFPEAFF,TGCGCCAGCAGCCCCCTCGGACAGAGTGCCTTTCCTGAAGCTTTCTTT
TRBV28,once,TRBJ1-2,NA,CASSLSGPHGYTF,TGTGCCAGCAGCTTGTCAGGTCCCCATGGCTACACCTTC
TRBV7-2,NA,TRBJ1-2,NA,CASSTAQGFGYGYTF,TGTGCCAGCAGCACGGCGCAGGGCTTTGGGTATGGCTACACCTTC
TRBV27,NA,TRBJ1-5,NA,CASSPSNQPQHF,TGTGCCAGCAGTCCTAGCAATCAGCCCCAGCATTTT
TRBV5-8,NA,TRBJ1-5,NA,CANSRWLDQPQHF,TGTGCCAACAGCCGGTGGTTGGATCAGCCCCAGCATTTT
TRBV15,once,TRBJ1-2,TRBD1,CATSSTRTGSGGYTF,TGTGCCACCAGCAGTACCAGGACAGGATCGGGTGGCTACACCTTC
TRBV27,NA,TRBJ2-3,TRBD1,CASSLWVGHRGSTDTQYF,TGTGCCAGCAGTTTATGGGTAGGCCACAGGGGGAGCACAGATACGCAGTATTTT
TRBV28,NA,TRBJ1-5,NA,CASSRAGSNQPQHF,TGTGCCAGCAGCCGGGCGGGTAGCAATCAGCCCCAGCATTTT
TRBV6-1,NA,TRBJ2-7,TRBD1,CASSPGTGGSEQYF,TGTGCCAGCAGTCCCGGGACAGGGGGTTCCGAGCAGTACTTC
TRBV28,once,TRBJ2-3,NA,CASSSISGGGADTQYF,TGTGCCAGCAGTTCCATCTCAGGGGGGGGTGCAGATACGCAGTATTTT